This passage covers 20 T cell receptor beta chains from one sample sequenced in a study of control samples from healthy donors and cancer patients. This table comes from immunoSEQ multiplex PCR, and its TCRdb copy is limited to in-frame clones, with some not included. Among about 140,000 clones listed, 91% were seen once. Sequences were obtained from blood. The origin of the receptors is a man aged 18-30 years in good health.

The chain joins TRBV15 to TRBJ2-3; unclear D gene. CDR1 LNHNV and CDR2 YYDKDF come from the germline V gene (reference sequence). The CDR3 runs to 14 residues. The V end lost 2 bases, the J end lost 5 bases, and 11 bases lay between the germline ends. The CDR3 sequence: CATSRSKPGDTQYF. CDR3 DNA: TGTGCCACCAGCAGATCCAAGCCGGGAGATACGCAGTATTTT. The entire variable domain, with the rest obtained from reference TRBV15 and TRBJ2-3, is as follows: DAMVIQNPRYQVTQFGKPVTLSCSQTLNHNVMYWYQQKSSQAPKLLFHYYDKDFNNEADTPDNFQSRRPNTSFCFLDIRSPGLGDTAMYLCATSRSKPGDTQYFGPGTRLTVL.

This clone was recorded many times. In DNA, the CDR3 is TGTGCCAGCAGCTTGGAAGTCGCCGGGAGGGTTTCACCCCTCCACTTT. It yields the protein CASSLEVAGRVSPLHF. This chain joins TRBV5-6 and TRBJ1-6; D is unclear. V lost 0 bases, J lost 9 bases, and 16 bases lay in between. Per the germline V gene, CDR1 is SGHDT and CDR2 is YYEEEE. The CDR3 is 16 residues long.

This chain uses TRBV5-1 with TRBJ1-5; D is ambiguous. This CDR3 is 15 amino acids long. The V gene's germline CDR1 is SGHRS and CDR2 YFSETQ. V lost 2 bases to trimming and J lost 6 bases, with 15 bases between them. The CDR3 is CASSFTRRAPQPQHF. The CDR3 DNA reads TGCGCCAGCAGCTTCACACGTAGGGCGCCTCAGCCCCAGCATTTT.

V and J are TRBV28 and TRBJ1-3; D gene unclear. Germline V gives CDR1 MDHEN, CDR2 SYDVKM. The V end lost 9 bases, the J end lost 0 bases, and 3 bases lay between the germline ends. This CDR3 comprises 11 residues. The CDR3: CASLSGNTIYF. CDR3 coding DNA: TGTGCCAGTCTCTCTGGAAACACCATATATTTT.

This rearrangement joins TRBV3-1 (or the pseudogene TRBV3-2) to TRBJ2-7, with D unresolved. V was cut by 2 bases and J by 3 bases, with 8 bases left in between. CDR1 LGHDT and CDR2 YNNKEL come from the germline V gene (reference sequence). The CDR3 spans 13 residues. The CDR3 sequence is CASSQFSGYEQYF. The CDR3 bases are TGTGCCAGCAGCCAATTTTCCGGCTACGAGCAGTACTTC.

The chain employs TRBV5-5 and TRBJ2-2, with D possibly being TRBD1 (6 bases). The CDR3 loop spans 13 amino acids. V gave up 7 bases and J gave up 6 bases, with 13 bases separating them. The germline V gene has CDR1 SGHKS and CDR2 YYEKEE (reference sequence). CDR3 nucleotide sequence: TGTGCCAGCCGCCGACCAGGGGCCGGGGAGCTGTTTTTT. As protein: CASRRPGAGELFF.

This chain joins TRBV28 and TRBJ1-2; 7 bases match TRBD1. The V gene's germline CDR1 is MDHEN and CDR2 SYDVKM. Unmatched junction bases numbered 4, after V lost 3 bases and J lost 3 bases. The CDR3 is 14 residues long. The CDR3 DNA is TGTGCCAGCAGTTTGGTAGGGGGCGACTATGGCTACACCTTC. Translation gives CASSLVGGDYGYTF.

The rearrangement links TRBV5-1 to TRBJ1-6, with TRBD1 identical over 8 bases. CDR3 size: 14 residues. V was pared by 4 bases and J by 11 bases, with 8 bases of the junction left unmatched. Per the germline V gene, CDR1 is SGHRS and CDR2 is YFSETQ. The CDR3 sequence: CASSAEQGGTPLHF. The CDR3, as DNA: TGCGCCAGCAGCGCGGAACAGGGGGGAACACCCCTCCACTTT.

This clone was seen just once. The chain is built from TRBV7-9 and TRBJ1-1; D ambiguous. Trimming removed 10 bases at V and 4 bases at J, with 10 bases between. Germline V gives CDR1 SEHNR, CDR2 FQNEAQ (reference sequence). CDR3 length: 11 residues. The CDR3 here is CAMGWGTEAFF. The CDR3, as DNA: TGTGCCATGGGGTGGGGCACTGAAGCTTTCTTT.

This clone was detected only once. This rearrangement joins TRBV29-1 to TRBJ2-6, with D tentatively TRBD2 (6 bases). The V end lost 3 bases, the J end lost 0 bases, and 6 bases lay between the germline ends. Germline CDR1 reads SQVTM; CDR2 reads ANQGSEA. The CDR3 has 14 amino acids. The CDR3 nucleotides read TGCAGCGTTGAGGGGGGCTCTGGGGCCAACGTCCTGACTTTC. Amino acid sequence: CSVEGGSGANVLTF.

The J gene is TRBJ2-1, the V gene TRBV4-1; 9 positions agree with TRBD1. The CDR3 runs 16 residues. Trimming at V came to 1 base and at J to 9 bases, leaving 10 bases not matched to a gene. From germline, CDR1 is MGHRA and CDR2 YSYEKL. The CDR3 loop is CASSQVTIQGATEQFF. The DNA of the CDR3 is TGCGCCAGCAGCCAAGTTACGATACAGGGGGCGACTGAGCAGTTCTTC.

This chain connects TRBV11-1 to TRBJ2-1; 12 bases line up with TRBD2. V shed 4 bases, J shed 4 bases, and the junction held 5 bases outside the gene matches. The CDR3 loop spans 16 amino acids. Per germline, CDR1 SGHAT and CDR2 FQDESV (reference sequence). CDR3 in amino acids: CASSSSLAGGYNEQFF. DNA for the CDR3: TGTGCCAGCAGCTCCTCTCTAGCGGGGGGGTACAATGAGCAGTTCTTC.

The gene calls are TRBV29-1 and TRBJ1-2; no clear D. Germline V gene sequence: CDR1 SQVTM, CDR2 ANQGSEA. V was trimmed by 3 bases and J by 4 bases, leaving 15 bases between them. This CDR3 contains 14 residues. The CDR3 region has the DNA TGCAGCGTTGACTATCCCGGCCGGAGCTATGGCTACACCTTC. Protein product: CSVDYPGRSYGYTF.

The chain is built from TRBV4-3 and TRBJ2-2; tentative D call: TRBD1 (6 bases). The CDR3 is made up of 16 amino acids. The germline V and J ends were trimmed by 0 bases and 5 bases, with 13 bases remaining between them. Germline loops: CDR1 LGHNA, CDR2 YSLEER. Here the CDR3 DNA reads TGCGCCAGCAGCCAAGACAGGACAGACAAAACCGGGGAGCTGTTTTTT. It codes for CASSQDRTDKTGELFF.

The chain couples TRBV2 to TRBJ2-1; D is unresolved. CDR3 length: 13 amino acids. The germline CDR1 and CDR2 sequences are SNHLY and FYNNEI. V shed 1 base and J shed 5 bases, with 6 bases lying between them. In DNA, the CDR3 is TGTGCCAGCAGTGAAGACGGAAACAATGAGCAGTTCTTC. This sequence encodes CASSEDGNNEQFF.

V and J are TRBV5-1 and TRBJ1-1; the D is unclear. The CDR3 extends over 14 amino acids. Germline V CDR1 and CDR2: SGHRS, YFSETQ. Trimming removed 0 bases at V and 1 base at J, with 7 bases between. CDR3 sequence reads: CASSLDSANTEAFF. In DNA form, the CDR3 reads TGCGCCAGCAGCTTGGATTCCGCGAACACTGAAGCTTTCTTT.

The chain recombines TRBV28 with TRBJ1-2; possibly TRBD1 for D (5 bases). V lost 5 bases to trimming and J lost 1 base, with 14 bases between them. Germline V lookup: CDR1 MDHEN, CDR2 SYDVKM. This CDR3 has 15 residues. Here the CDR3 reads CASSPSGRRNYGYTF. For the CDR3, the DNA is TGTGCCAGCAGTCCTTCAGGGCGACGTAACTATGGCTACACCTTC.

This rearrangement joins TRBV28 to TRBJ2-3; D may correspond to TRBD1 or TRBD2 (5 bases each). Germline V gives CDR1 MDHEN, CDR2 SYDVKM. The germline V and J ends were trimmed by 5 bases and 3 bases, with 18 bases remaining between them. This CDR3 has 16 amino acids. The CDR3 spells CASSATRGPMTDTQYF. Here the CDR3 DNA reads TGTGCCAGCAGTGCCACACGGGGACCTATGACAGATACGCAGTATTTT.

This chain uses TRBV6-6 with TRBJ1-1; D gene uncertain. CDR3 length equals 12 residues. Germline V CDR1 and CDR2: MNHNY, SVGAGI (reference sequence). V shed 5 bases and J shed 1 base, with 5 bases lying between them. CDR3 bases: TGTGCCAGCAGTATTCAGAACACTGAAGCTTTCTTT. It encodes CASSIQNTEAFF.

The CDR3 coding sequence is TGTGCCAGCAGCAGATTGGGTGGTGATGGCTACACCTTC. Translating it yields CASSRLGGDGYTF. V gene TRBV3-1 (or the pseudogene TRBV3-2) combines with J gene TRBJ1-2; D is unclear. V lost 5 bases and J lost 6, with 13 bases in between. There are 13 residues in the CDR3. Per the germline V gene, CDR1 is LGHDT and CDR2 is YNNKEL (reference sequence).